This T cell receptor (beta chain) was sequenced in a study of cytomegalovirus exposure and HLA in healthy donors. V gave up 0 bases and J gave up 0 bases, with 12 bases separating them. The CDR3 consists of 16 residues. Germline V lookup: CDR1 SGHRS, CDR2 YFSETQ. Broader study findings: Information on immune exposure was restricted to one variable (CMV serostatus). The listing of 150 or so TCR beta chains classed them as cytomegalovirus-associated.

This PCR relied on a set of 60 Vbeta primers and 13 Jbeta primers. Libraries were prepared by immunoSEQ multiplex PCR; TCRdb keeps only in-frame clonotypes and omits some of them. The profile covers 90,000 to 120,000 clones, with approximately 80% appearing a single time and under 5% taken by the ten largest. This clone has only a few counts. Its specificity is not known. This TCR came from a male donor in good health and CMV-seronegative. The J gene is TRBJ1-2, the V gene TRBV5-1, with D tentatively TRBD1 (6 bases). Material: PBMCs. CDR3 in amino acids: CASSLGGRGTNYGYTF. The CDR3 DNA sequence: TGCGCCAGCAGCTTGGGTGGCAGGGGAACTAACTATGGCTACACCTTC.